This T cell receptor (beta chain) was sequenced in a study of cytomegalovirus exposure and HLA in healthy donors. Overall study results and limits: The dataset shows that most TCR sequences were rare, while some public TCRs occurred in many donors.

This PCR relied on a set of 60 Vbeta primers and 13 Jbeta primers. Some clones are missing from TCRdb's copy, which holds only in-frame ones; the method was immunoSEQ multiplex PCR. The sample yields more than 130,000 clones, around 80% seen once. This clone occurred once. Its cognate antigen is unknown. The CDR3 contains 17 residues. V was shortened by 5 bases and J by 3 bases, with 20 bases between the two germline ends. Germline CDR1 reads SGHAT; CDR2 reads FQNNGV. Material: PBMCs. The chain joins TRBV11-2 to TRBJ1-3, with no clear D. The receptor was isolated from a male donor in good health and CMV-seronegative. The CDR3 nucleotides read TGTGCCAGCAGCCCAACGGGGAGGGTGTGGGGTGGAAACACCATATATTTT. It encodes CASSPTGRVWGGNTIYF.